This TCR beta chain was retrieved from a study of identical twins. Each CDR3 protein gets one entry after TCRdb re-called the 5' RACE reads with MiXCR. The sample lists a few hundred thousand distinct CDR3 sequences, approximately 17% occurring once. There are a few counts of this clonotype. The sequence derives from a man in his forties or fifties in good health. Sequencing input: naive T cells sorted from blood.

CDR3 coding DNA: TGTGCCAGCAGCCAAGAGGGACAGGTGATCTACGAGCAGTACTTC. Its protein is CASSQEGQVIYEQYF. V is TRBV4-2 and J is TRBJ2-7, with TRBD1 matching 8 bases. Trimming at V came to 0 bases and at J to 3 bases, leaving 4 bases not matched to a gene. Germline assignment: CDR1 LGHNA and CDR2 YNFKEQ. This CDR3 is 15 amino acids long.